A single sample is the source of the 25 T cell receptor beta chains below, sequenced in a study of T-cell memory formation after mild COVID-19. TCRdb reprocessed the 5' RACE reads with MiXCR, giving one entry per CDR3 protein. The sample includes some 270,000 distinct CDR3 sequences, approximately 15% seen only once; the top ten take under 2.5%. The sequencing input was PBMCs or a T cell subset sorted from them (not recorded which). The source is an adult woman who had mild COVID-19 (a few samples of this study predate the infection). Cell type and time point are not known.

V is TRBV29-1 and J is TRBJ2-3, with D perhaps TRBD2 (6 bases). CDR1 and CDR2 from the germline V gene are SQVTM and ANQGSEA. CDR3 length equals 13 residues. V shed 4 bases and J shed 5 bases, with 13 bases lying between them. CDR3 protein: CSVGGVSGDTQYF. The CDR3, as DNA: TGCAGCGTTGGGGGGGTTAGTGGAGATACGCAGTATTTT.

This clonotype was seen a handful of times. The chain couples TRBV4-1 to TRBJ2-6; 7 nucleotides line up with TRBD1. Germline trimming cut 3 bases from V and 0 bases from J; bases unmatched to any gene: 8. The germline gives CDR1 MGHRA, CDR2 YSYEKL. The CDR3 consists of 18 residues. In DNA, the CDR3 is TGCGCCAGCAGCCAGGGGGTCAGGGGGACCTCTGGGGCCAACGTCCTGACTTTC. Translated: CASSQGVRGTSGANVLTF.

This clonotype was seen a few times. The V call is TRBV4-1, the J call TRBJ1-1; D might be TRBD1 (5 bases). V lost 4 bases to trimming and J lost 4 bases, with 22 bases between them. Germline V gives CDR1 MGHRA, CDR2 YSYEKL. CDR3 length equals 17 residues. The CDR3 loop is CASSPQWGDRRGTEAFF. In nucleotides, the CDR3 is TGCGCCAGCAGCCCTCAATGGGGTGACAGAAGGGGCACTGAAGCTTTCTTT.

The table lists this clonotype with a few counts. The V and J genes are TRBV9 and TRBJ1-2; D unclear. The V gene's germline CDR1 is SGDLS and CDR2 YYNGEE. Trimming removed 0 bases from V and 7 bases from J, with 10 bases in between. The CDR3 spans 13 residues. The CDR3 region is CASSVGQLGGYTF. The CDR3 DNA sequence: TGTGCCAGCAGCGTAGGACAACTCGGTGGCTACACCTTC.

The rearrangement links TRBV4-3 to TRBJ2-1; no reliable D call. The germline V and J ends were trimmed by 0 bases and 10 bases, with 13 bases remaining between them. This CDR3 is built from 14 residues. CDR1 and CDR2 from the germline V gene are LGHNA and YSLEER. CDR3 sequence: CASSQDTDFGEQFF. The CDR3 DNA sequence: TGCGCCAGCAGCCAAGACACCGACTTCGGGGAGCAGTTCTTC.

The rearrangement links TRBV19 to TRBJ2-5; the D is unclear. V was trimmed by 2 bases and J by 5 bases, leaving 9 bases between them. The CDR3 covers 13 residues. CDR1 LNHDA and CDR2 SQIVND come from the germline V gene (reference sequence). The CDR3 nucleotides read TGTGCCAGTAGTATACGGTGGACGGAGACCCAGTACTTC. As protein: CASSIRWTETQYF.

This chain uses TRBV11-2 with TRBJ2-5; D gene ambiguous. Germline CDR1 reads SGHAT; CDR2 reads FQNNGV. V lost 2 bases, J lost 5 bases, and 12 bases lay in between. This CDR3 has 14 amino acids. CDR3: CASSLSLGGETQYF. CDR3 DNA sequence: TGTGCCAGCAGCTTAAGCCTAGGTGGGGAGACCCAGTACTTC.

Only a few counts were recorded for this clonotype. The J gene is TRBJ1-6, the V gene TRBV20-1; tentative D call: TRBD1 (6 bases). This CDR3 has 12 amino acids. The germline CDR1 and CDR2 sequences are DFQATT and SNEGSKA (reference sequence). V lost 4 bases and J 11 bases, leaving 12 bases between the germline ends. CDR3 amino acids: CSATGAGPPLHF. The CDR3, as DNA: TGCAGTGCTACGGGGGCAGGGCCACCCCTCCACTTT.

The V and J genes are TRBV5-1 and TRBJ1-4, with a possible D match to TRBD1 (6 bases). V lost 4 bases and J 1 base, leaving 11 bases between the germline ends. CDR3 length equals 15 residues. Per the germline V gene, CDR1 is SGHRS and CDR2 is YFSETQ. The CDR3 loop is CASSVTGITNEKLFF. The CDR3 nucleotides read TGCGCCAGCAGCGTAACAGGGATAACTAATGAAAAACTGTTTTTT.

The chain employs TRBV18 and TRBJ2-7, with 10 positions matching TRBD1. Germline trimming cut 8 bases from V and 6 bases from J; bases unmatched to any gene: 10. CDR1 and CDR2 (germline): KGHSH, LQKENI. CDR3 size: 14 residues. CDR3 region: CASATGQGISEQYF. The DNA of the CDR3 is TGTGCCAGCGCTACGGGACAGGGGATCAGCGAGCAGTACTTC.

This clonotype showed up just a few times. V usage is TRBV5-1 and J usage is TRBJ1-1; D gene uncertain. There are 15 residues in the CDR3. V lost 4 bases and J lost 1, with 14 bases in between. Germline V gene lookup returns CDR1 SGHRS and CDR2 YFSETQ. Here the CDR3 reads CASSQEGPGNTEAFF. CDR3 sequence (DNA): TGCGCCAGCAGCCAAGAGGGCCCAGGGAACACTGAAGCTTTCTTT. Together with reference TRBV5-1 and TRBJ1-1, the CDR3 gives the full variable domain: KAGVTQTPRYLIKTRGQQVTLSCSPISGHRSVSWYQQTPGQGLQFLFEYFSETQRNKGNFPGRFSGRQFSNSRSEMNVSTLELGDSALYLCASSQEGPGNTEAFFGQGTRLTVV.

CDR3 DNA: TGCAGCGTTAGTCAGAACTACGAGCAGTACTTC. It codes for CSVSQNYEQYF. The chain couples TRBV29-1 to TRBJ2-7; D unresolved. The V gene lost 5 bases and the J gene lost 3 bases, with 8 bases spanning the gap. The CDR3 covers 11 residues. Germline lookup yields CDR1 SQVTM and CDR2 ANQGSEA.

The CDR3 nucleotides are TGTGCCAGCAGCTTAATCGGTTCCTACGAGCAGTACTTC. Translating gives CASSLIGSYEQYF. This chain joins TRBV11-3 and TRBJ2-7; no clear D. The CDR3 is made up of 13 amino acids. V dropped 2 bases and J dropped 1 base, with 6 bases sitting between them. Germline V gene lookup returns CDR1 SGHNT and CDR2 YENEEA.

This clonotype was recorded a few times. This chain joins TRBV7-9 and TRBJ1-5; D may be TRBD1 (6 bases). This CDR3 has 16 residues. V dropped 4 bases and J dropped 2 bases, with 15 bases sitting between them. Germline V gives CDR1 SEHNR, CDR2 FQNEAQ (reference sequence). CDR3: CASSSGIPGGNQPQHF. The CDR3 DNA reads TGTGCCAGCAGCTCGGGCATACCAGGGGGCAATCAGCCCCAGCATTTT.

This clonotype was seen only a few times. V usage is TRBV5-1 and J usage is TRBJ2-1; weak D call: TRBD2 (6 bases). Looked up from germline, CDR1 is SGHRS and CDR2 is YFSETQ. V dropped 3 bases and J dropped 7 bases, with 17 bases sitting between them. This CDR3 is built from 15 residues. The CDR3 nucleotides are TGCGCCAGCAGCTCGGGAGCTAGTGTTGGTAATGAGCAGTTCTTC. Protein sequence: CASSSGASVGNEQFF. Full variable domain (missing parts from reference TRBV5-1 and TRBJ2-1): KAGVTQTPRYLIKTRGQQVTLSCSPISGHRSVSWYQQTPGQGLQFLFEYFSETQRNKGNFPGRFSGRQFSNSRSEMNVSTLELGDSALYLCASSSGASVGNEQFFGPGTRLTVL.

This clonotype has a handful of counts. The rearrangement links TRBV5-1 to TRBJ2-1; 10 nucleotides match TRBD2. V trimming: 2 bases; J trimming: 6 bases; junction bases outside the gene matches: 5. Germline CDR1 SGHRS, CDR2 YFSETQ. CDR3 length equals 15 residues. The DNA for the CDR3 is TGCGCCAGCAGCTTCCTAGCGGGAGCCCTCAATGAGCAGTTCTTC. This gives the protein CASSFLAGALNEQFF.

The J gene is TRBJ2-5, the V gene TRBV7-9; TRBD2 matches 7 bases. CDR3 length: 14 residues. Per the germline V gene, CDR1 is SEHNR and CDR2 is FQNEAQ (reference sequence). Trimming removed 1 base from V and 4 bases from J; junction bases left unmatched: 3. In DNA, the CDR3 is TGTGCCAGCAGCTTAGGGACTAGAGCAGAGACCCAGTACTTC. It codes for CASSLGTRAETQYF.

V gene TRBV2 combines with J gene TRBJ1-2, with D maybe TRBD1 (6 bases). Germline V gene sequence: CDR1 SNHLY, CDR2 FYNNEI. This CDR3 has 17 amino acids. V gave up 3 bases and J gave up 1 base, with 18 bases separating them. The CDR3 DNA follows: TGTGCCAGCAGTGAGCTAACGACAGGATCTTTTAACTATGGCTACACCTTC. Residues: CASSELTTGSFNYGYTF. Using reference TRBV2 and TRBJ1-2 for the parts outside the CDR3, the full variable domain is EPEVTQTPSHQVTQMGQEVILRCVPISNHLYFYWYRQILGQKVEFLVSFYNNEISEKSEIFDDQFSVERPDGSNFTLKIRSTKLEDSAMYFCASSELTTGSFNYGYTFGSGTRLTVV.

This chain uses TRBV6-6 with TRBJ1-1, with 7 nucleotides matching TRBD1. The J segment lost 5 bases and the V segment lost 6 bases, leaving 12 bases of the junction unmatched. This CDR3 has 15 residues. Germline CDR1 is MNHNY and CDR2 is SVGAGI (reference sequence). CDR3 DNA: TGTGCCAGCAGCCCCGGGGACAGCGCGGAGACTGAAGCTTTCTTT. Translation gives CASSPGDSAETEAFF.

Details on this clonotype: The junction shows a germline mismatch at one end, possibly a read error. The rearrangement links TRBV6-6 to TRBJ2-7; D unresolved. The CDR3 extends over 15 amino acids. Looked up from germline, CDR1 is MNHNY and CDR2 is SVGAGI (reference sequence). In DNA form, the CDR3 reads TGTGCCAGCAGTTACCTCGGTGGGGAAACGTACGAGCGGTACTTC. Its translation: CASSYLGGETYERYF.

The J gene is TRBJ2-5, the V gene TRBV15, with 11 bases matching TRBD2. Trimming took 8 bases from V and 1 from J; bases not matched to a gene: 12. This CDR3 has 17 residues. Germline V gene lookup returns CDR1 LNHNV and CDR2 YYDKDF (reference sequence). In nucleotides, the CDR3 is TGTGCCACCCGGACGGCTAGCGGGGGGCGTACCCAAGAGACCCAGTACTTC. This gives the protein CATRTASGGRTQETQYF.

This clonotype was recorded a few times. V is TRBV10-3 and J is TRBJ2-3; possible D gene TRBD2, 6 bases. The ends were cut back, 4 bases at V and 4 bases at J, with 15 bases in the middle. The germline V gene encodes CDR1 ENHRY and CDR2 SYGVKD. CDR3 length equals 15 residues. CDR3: CAISGGGEAADTQYF. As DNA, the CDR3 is TGTGCCATCAGTGGTGGCGGGGAGGCCGCAGATACGCAGTATTTT.

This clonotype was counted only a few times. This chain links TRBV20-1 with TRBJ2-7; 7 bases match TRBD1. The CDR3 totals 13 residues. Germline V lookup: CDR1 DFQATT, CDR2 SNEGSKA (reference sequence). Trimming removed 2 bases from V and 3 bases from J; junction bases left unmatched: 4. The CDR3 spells CSARTGVSYEQYF. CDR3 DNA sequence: TGCAGTGCTAGAACAGGGGTAAGCTACGAGCAGTACTTC.

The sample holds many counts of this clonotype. The CDR3 nucleotides read TGTGCCAGCAGTTCCTTAGCGGGAGGGAGTCCCGAGCAGTACTTC. The encoded protein is CASSSLAGGSPEQYF. The rearrangement links TRBV6-5 to TRBJ2-7, with 11 bases that match TRBD2. CDR1 and CDR2 from the germline V gene are MNHEY and SVGAGI. This CDR3 is 15 amino acids long. V lost 4 bases to trimming and J lost 6 bases; unmatched junction nucleotides: 8.

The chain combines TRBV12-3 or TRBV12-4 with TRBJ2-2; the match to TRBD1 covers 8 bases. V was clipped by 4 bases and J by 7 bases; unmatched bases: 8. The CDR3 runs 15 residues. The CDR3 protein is CASSSRDRLNGELFF. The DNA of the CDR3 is TGTGCCAGCAGTTCCCGGGACAGGTTAAACGGGGAGCTGTTTTTT.